This passage covers 10 T cell receptor beta chains from one sample sequenced in a study of beta chain features in type 1 diabetes. Expressed TCRB transcripts got sequenced, as all isolated RNA was reverse transcribed. The protocol was immunoSEQ multiplex PCR, while the TCRdb copy is restricted to in-frame clones and leaves out a portion. Altogether about 160,000 clones are present, less than 9.5% being singletons, with the ten largest covering around 2.5%. Sequencing was done on a sample of central memory CD4+ T cells from blood. These receptors all come from a woman younger than 30 in good health.

This clone was seen only a few times. The chain has TRBV7-9 and TRBJ2-5, with D perhaps matching TRBD1 (5 bases). Germline V gene lookup returns CDR1 SEHNR and CDR2 FQNEAQ (reference sequence). Trimming took off 3 bases at V and 2 bases at J, with 7 bases between the two ends. This CDR3 contains 13 residues. CDR3 in amino acids: CASSLDTQETQYF. CDR3 coding DNA: TGTGCCAGCAGCTTGGACACTCAAGAGACCCAGTACTTC. The variable domain in full, with the rest retrieved from reference TRBV7-9 and TRBJ2-5, is DTGVSQNPRHKITKRGQNVTFRCDPISEHNRLYWYRQTLGQGPEFLTYFQNEAQLEKSRLLSDRFSAERPKGSFSTLEIQRTEQGDSAMYLCASSLDTQETQYFGPGTRLLVL.

The chain recombines TRBV18 with TRBJ2-1; 10 nucleotides line up with TRBD1. In germline, CDR1 is KGHSH, CDR2 LQKENI. The CDR3 consists of 16 residues. V shed 0 bases, J shed 6 bases, and the junction held 5 bases outside the gene matches. The CDR3 DNA reads TGTGCCAGCTCACCACCGGGGAGGGACAGGGGCAATGAGCAGTTCTTC. Translation: CASSPPGRDRGNEQFF.

The chain has TRBV7-8 and TRBJ2-7; 7 bases fit TRBD1. The trim removed 5 bases at V and 5 bases at J, leaving 6 bases unmatched. From germline, CDR1 is SGHVS and CDR2 FQNEAQ. The CDR3 has 13 amino acids. The CDR3: CASSPTGNHEQYF. The CDR3 DNA is TGTGCCAGCAGCCCGACAGGGAACCACGAGCAGTACTTC.

The genes are TRBV9 and TRBJ2-5; D is possibly TRBD1 (5 bases). V lost 2 bases and J 3 bases, leaving 8 bases between the germline ends. The CDR3 loop spans 13 amino acids. The germline gives CDR1 SGDLS, CDR2 YYNGEE. CDR3 protein: CASSVIGEETQYF. Here the CDR3 DNA reads TGTGCCAGCAGCGTGATAGGGGAAGAGACCCAGTACTTC.

This clone appeared a few times. V and J are TRBV7-2 and TRBJ2-5, with 15 positions matching TRBD2. Per germline, CDR1 SGHTA and CDR2 FQGNSA. With V trimmed by 5 bases and J by 5 bases, 15 bases remained unmatched. The CDR3 has 19 residues. DNA of the CDR3: TGTGCCAGCAGCCTCGGGACTAGCGGGAGGTCGGCCCTTCTCGAGACCCAGTACTTC. It yields the protein CASSLGTSGRSALLETQYF.

This clone occurred a few times. The genes are TRBV6-1 and TRBJ1-5; D gene unclear. The CDR3 consists of 15 residues. The V end was cut by 4 bases, the J end by 0 bases, with 10 bases between. From germline, CDR1 is MNHNS and CDR2 SASEGT. The CDR3 sequence: CASSATGNSNQPQHF. In DNA form, the CDR3 reads TGTGCCAGCAGTGCAACGGGAAATAGCAATCAGCCCCAGCATTTT.

This chain connects TRBV9 to TRBJ2-1; D is possibly TRBD2 (7 bases). The CDR3 has 16 amino acids. The germline CDR1 and CDR2 sequences are SGDLS and YYNGEE. Trimming took off 4 bases at V and 5 bases at J, with 19 bases between the two ends. CDR3: CASSRQAGAGNNEQFF. CDR3 coding DNA: TGTGCCAGCAGCCGGCAGGCGGGGGCTGGAAACAATGAGCAGTTCTTC.

In this sample, this clone turned up a few times. The chain joins TRBV21-1 to TRBJ2-7; TRBD1 was called by the table and not checked on the DNA. TRBV21-1 is labeled a pseudogene. The CDR3 has 14 amino acids. This CDR3 reads CASSKRGQGEEQYF. The CDR3 DNA is TGTGCCAGCAGCAAAAGGGGACAGGGGGAAGAGCAGTACTTC.

This chain connects TRBV7-2 to TRBJ1-1; tentatively, D is TRBD1 (6 bases). Trimming took 1 base from V and 5 from J, leaving 14 bases between them. Germline assignment: CDR1 SGHTA and CDR2 FQGNSA. CDR3 length: 15 amino acids. CDR3 nucleotides: TGTGCCAGCAGCTTAGTAGGCCAGGGGAAAACTGAAGCTTTCTTT. It codes for CASSLVGQGKTEAFF.

The table lists this clone with a few counts. One junction end does not reproduce the germline sequence, and a read error may be involved. V is TRBV4-1 and J is TRBJ1-6; tentative D call: TRBD1 (5 bases). Looked up from germline, CDR1 is MGHRA and CDR2 is YSYEKL. The CDR3 contains 11 residues. Here the CDR3 DNA reads TGCGCCAGCAGCCAAGGCAGGGAATTTCGCTTT. Translating gives CASSQGREFRF.